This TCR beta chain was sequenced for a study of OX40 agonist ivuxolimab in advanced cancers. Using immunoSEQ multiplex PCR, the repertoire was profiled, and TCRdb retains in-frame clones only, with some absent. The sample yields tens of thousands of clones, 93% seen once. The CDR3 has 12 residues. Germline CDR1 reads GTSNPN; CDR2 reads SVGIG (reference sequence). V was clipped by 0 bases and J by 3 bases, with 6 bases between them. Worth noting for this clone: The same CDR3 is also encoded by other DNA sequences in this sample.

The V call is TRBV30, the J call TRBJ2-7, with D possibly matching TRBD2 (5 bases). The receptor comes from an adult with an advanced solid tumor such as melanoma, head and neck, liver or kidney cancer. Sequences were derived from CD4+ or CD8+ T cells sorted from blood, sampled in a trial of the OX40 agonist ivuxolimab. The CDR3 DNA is TGTGCCTGGAGTGTAGGGAGCTACGAGCAGTACTTC. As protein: CAWSVGSYEQYF.